The entry below describes one T cell receptor beta chain. Its antigen is still unknown. This was the immunoSEQ v3 assay. Sequencing was performed with immunoSEQ multiplex PCR; in TCRdb, only in-frame clones are kept and a portion is missing. Of 20,000 or so clones listed, just over 70% are singletons. Time point of the sample: pre-treatment sample, taken before nivolumab and TIL therapy. This sample is drawn from a study of TIL therapy for anti-PD-1-resistant metastatic lung cancer. This CDR3 comprises 16 residues. CDR1 SGHKS and CDR2 YYEKEE come from the germline V gene (reference sequence). V shed 0 bases and J 4 bases; nucleotides not matched to a gene: 6. Study findings and constraints: After infusion, TIL clonotypes partly replaced peripheral T cells and declined over months.

The TCR was taken from a person aged 25-79 years with non-small cell lung cancer. The chain carries TRBV5-5 and TRBJ2-1, with 8 bases matching TRBD1. This specimen consisted of blood, obtained at baseline. The CDR3 DNA sequence: TGTGCCAGCAGCTTGGGCACAGGGGGATTTTACAATGAGCAGTTCTTC. Amino acids: CASSLGTGGFYNEQFF.